The sequence of this T cell receptor beta chain was determined in a study of spatial heterogeneity in lung cancer. MiXCR was run by TCRdb on the 5' RACE reads, yielding one entry per CDR3 protein. In the table there are almost 75,000 distinct CDR3 sequences, about an eighth of which are singletons. Specified time point: sample taken at primary tumor resection. Researchers sequenced whole RNA taken from tumor, nontumor lung or frozen PBMC without sorting. This clonotype was recorded at least ten times. Trimming took 0 bases from V and 6 from J, leaving 9 bases between them. The CDR3 runs to 14 residues. Germline V gives CDR1 ENHRY, CDR2 SYGVKD.

V usage is TRBV10-3 and J usage is TRBJ2-1; D is ambiguous. This receptor was obtained from a male donor with early-stage non-small cell lung cancer. The sequencing used PBMCs, collected at surgery. The CDR3 loop reads CAISESKNSNEQFF. DNA of the CDR3: TGTGCCATCAGTGAGTCGAAAAATAGCAATGAGCAGTTCTTC.